The next 18 T cell receptor beta chains were all read from a single sample in a study of cytomegalovirus exposure and HLA in healthy donors. The PCR used 60 Vbeta and 13 Jbeta primers. Repertoires were generated with immunoSEQ multiplex PCR, while TCRdb's copy carries only in-frame clones and drops some. The sample contains 40,000 or so clones, less than 85% of which appear only once. The specimen was PBMCs. The source of these receptors is a woman under 40 in good health and CMV-seropositive.

Comments on this clone: One junction end does not reproduce the germline sequence, and a read error may be involved. The V call is TRBV4-2, the J call TRBJ1-2; D is ambiguous. The CDR3 sequence is 14 residues long. Germline lookup yields CDR1 LGHNA and CDR2 YNFKEQ. CDR3 bases: TGTGCCAGCAGCCAAGTTGCGGAAAACTATGGCTACCCCTTC. This translates into CASSQVAENYGYPF.

The V gene is TRBV2, the J gene TRBJ1-1, with TRBD1 identical over 7 bases. This CDR3 spans 12 amino acids. Trimming took 5 bases from V and 6 from J; bases not matched to a gene: 3. Germline V gene data show CDR1 as SNHLY and CDR2 as FYNNEI. CDR3 region: CASSNRGPEAFF. The DNA for the CDR3 is TGTGCCAGCAGTAACAGGGGACCTGAAGCTTTCTTT.

The chain couples TRBV6-5 to TRBJ1-6, with D perhaps TRBD1 (5 bases). Trimming removed 4 bases at V and 8 bases at J, with 18 bases between. The CDR3 spans 16 residues. CDR1 is MNHEY and CDR2 is SVGAGI in the germline V gene. The DNA of the CDR3 is TGTGCCAGCAGTTTTGACTCAGGGTCTTCGGATTCACCCCTCCACTTT. This gives the protein CASSFDSGSSDSPLHF.

This clone was seen a handful of times. This chain joins TRBV6-1 and TRBJ2-7; maybe TRBD1 (7 bases). This CDR3 spans 14 amino acids. V was cut by 5 bases and J by 3 bases, with 14 bases left in between. Germline CDR1 and CDR2: MNHNS and SASEGT. CDR3 bases: TGTGCCAGCAGTTATGGAGGGGGCGGCTACGAGCAGTACTTC. This encodes CASSYGGGGYEQYF.

The chain couples TRBV6-5 to TRBJ2-3; perhaps TRBD2 as D (6 bases). V lost 2 bases and J lost 2, with 11 bases in between. The CDR3 runs 15 residues. From germline, CDR1 is MNHEY and CDR2 SVGAGI. CDR3 DNA: TGTGCCAGCAGTTACGGGGGGAGTAACACAGATACGCAGTATTTT. Protein sequence: CASSYGGSNTDTQYF.

This clone was counted a few times. This chain links TRBV7-3 with TRBJ2-7; the match to TRBD1 covers 9 bases. Trimming cost V 2 bases and J 1 base; bases outside gene matches: 3. Germline V gives CDR1 SGHTA, CDR2 FQGTGA. There are 15 residues in the CDR3. CDR3 residues: CASSLGQGLSYEQYF. In nucleotides, the CDR3 is TGTGCCAGCAGCTTAGGACAGGGGCTATCCTACGAGCAGTACTTC.

The V gene is TRBV15, the J gene TRBJ1-2; TRBD1 matches 7 bases. With V trimmed by 2 bases and J by 6 bases, 9 bases remained unmatched. There are 15 residues in the CDR3. Germline V CDR1 and CDR2: LNHNV, YYDKDF (reference sequence). In DNA form, the CDR3 reads TGTGCCACCAGCAGACCACAGACAGGGAGAAATGGCTACACCTTC. Residues: CATSRPQTGRNGYTF.

V usage is TRBV11-2 and J usage is TRBJ1-1; D is uncertain. Trimming took 1 base from V and 3 from J, leaving 15 bases between them. The V gene's germline CDR1 is SGHAT and CDR2 FQNNGV. This CDR3 comprises 16 residues. The CDR3 DNA follows: TGTGCCAGCAGCTTAGCCGGGGTCCTCCGGGACACTGAAGCTTTCTTT. Translation: CASSLAGVLRDTEAFF.

This clone came up a few times. V usage is TRBV4-1 and J usage is TRBJ2-3, with a tentative D call TRBD2 (5 bases). This CDR3 comprises 15 residues. The germline V gene encodes CDR1 MGHRA and CDR2 YSYEKL. V shed 0 bases and J shed 2 bases, with 9 bases lying between them. In DNA, the CDR3 is TGCGCCAGCAGCCAAGAACAGCGGTACACAGATACGCAGTATTTT. This sequence encodes CASSQEQRYTDTQYF.

The chain couples TRBV4-1 to TRBJ2-1; 8 nucleotides align to TRBD2. Germline CDR1 and CDR2: MGHRA and YSYEKL. This CDR3 has 16 amino acids. J lost 6 bases, V lost 0 bases, and 7 bases had no gene match. CDR3 sequence reads: CASSQDPRGLANEQFF. The CDR3 DNA reads as TGCGCCAGCAGCCAAGATCCGAGAGGACTAGCCAATGAGCAGTTCTTC.

The chain employs TRBV27 and TRBJ1-1; TRBD1 matches at 10 bases. The CDR3 covers 14 residues. The germline CDR1 and CDR2 sequences are MNHEY and SMNVEV (reference sequence). V was clipped by 0 bases and J by 11 bases; unmatched bases: 6. CDR3 loop: CASSLSKTGGMAFF. For the CDR3, the DNA is TGTGCCAGCAGTTTATCCAAGACAGGGGGCATGGCTTTCTTT.

J is TRBJ1-1 and V is TRBV18; 7 bases match TRBD1. The CDR3 is made up of 15 amino acids. Trimming removed 5 bases from V and 1 base from J; junction bases left unmatched: 7. The germline V gene has CDR1 KGHSH and CDR2 LQKENI. CDR3 in DNA: TGTGCCAGCTCAACTAGACAGGGTCCGAACACTGAAGCTTTCTTT. It encodes CASSTRQGPNTEAFF.

The chain has TRBV5-1 and TRBJ2-5; TRBD2 matches at 8 bases. V trimming: 3 bases; J trimming: 5 bases; junction bases outside the gene matches: 9. Germline V gives CDR1 SGHRS, CDR2 YFSETQ. The CDR3 consists of 15 residues. The CDR3 nucleotides read TGCGCCAGCAGCTCGACAATAGCGGGGCGGGAGACCCAGTACTTC. As protein: CASSSTIAGRETQYF.

The gene calls are TRBV29-1 and TRBJ2-3, with a weak D call TRBD2 (6 bases). The germline V gene encodes CDR1 SQVTM and CDR2 ANQGSEA. This CDR3 is built from 16 residues. Trimming cost V 4 bases and J 3 bases, with 20 bases left between them. CDR3 nucleotides: TGCAGCGTTGGGGGTGGGGCGCAACGGGGGACAGATACGCAGTATTTT. Encoded protein: CSVGGGAQRGTDTQYF.

The chain couples TRBV28 to TRBJ2-2, with 11 bases aligning to TRBD2. Germline V CDR1 and CDR2: MDHEN, SYDVKM. V was pared by 3 bases and J by 4 bases, with 7 bases of the junction left unmatched. This CDR3 contains 17 residues. CDR3: CASSFLPGTSGTGELFF. The CDR3 bases are TGTGCCAGCAGTTTCCTGCCCGGGACTAGCGGCACCGGGGAGCTGTTTTTT. The variable domain in full, with the rest retrieved from reference TRBV28 and TRBJ2-2, is DVKVTQSSRYLVKRTGEKVFLECVQDMDHENMFWYRQDPGLGLRLIYFSYDVKMKEKGDIPEGYSVSREKKERFSLILESASTNQTSMYLCASSFLPGTSGTGELFFGEGSRLTVL.

The chain links TRBV6-4 to TRBJ2-2; D gene ambiguous. Germline V gene lookup returns CDR1 MRHNA and CDR2 SNTAGT. This CDR3 contains 14 residues. V was cut by 0 bases and J by 4 bases, with 6 bases left in between. The DNA of the CDR3 is TGTGCCAGCAGTGACTCTAGTTCCACCGGGGAGCTGTTTTTT. It translates to CASSDSSSTGELFF.

This clone was seen more than once but under ten times. CDR3 bases: TGTGCCAGCAGTTTCGGGGGCTATGGCTACACCTTC. Translating it yields CASSFGGYGYTF. The chain combines TRBV28 with TRBJ1-2, with D perhaps TRBD1 (5 bases). The CDR3 length is 12 residues. With 3 bases removed from V and 4 bases from J, the gap between germline ends came to 6 bases. Germline V gene data show CDR1 as MDHEN and CDR2 as SYDVKM.

The genes are TRBV28 and TRBJ1-5; D is possibly TRBD1 (5 bases). V lost 5 bases and J lost 6, with 14 bases in between. In germline, CDR1 is MDHEN, CDR2 SYDVKM. The CDR3 length is 14 residues. The CDR3 spells CASSPRVRGQPQHF. The CDR3 DNA is TGTGCCAGCAGTCCCCGGGTAAGGGGTCAGCCCCAGCATTTT. Based on the CDR3 plus reference TRBV28 and TRBJ1-5, the full variable domain is DVKVTQSSRYLVKRTGEKVFLECVQDMDHENMFWYRQDPGLGLRLIYFSYDVKMKEKGDIPEGYSVSREKKERFSLILESASTNQTSMYLCASSPRVRGQPQHFGDGTRLSIL.